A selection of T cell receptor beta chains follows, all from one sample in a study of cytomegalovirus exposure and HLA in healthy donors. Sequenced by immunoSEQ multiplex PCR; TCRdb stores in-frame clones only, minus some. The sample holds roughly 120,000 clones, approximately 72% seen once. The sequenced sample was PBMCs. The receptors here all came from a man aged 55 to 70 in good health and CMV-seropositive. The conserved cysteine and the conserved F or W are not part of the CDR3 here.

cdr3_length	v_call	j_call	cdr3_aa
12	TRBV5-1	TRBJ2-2	ASSLELVGGELF
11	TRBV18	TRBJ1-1	ASSLTGFPEAF
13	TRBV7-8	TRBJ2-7	ASSFGGRARYEQY
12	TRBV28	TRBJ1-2	ASSLSTGLYGYT
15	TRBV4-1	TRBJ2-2	ASSQGGSGRYTGELF
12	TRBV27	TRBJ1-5	ASSSRQGNQPQH
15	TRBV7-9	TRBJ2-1	ASSLNPSGQGDNEQF
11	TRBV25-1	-	ASYGTDSYEQY
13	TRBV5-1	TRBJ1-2	ASSRGQVRDYGYT
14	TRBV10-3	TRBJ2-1	AISAFLAGSTNEQF
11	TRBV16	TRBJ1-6	ASSQHENSPLH
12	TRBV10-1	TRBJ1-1	ASRADRSSTEAF
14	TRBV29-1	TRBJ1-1	SVEDNRGPMNTEAF
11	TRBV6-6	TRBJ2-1	ASSPGTGLRRF
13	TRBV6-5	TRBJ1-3	ASTNGQGTGNTIY
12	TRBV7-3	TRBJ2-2	ASSPTGGIGELF
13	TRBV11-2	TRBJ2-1	ASSLGRGQHNEQF
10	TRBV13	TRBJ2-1	ASSFSGNEQF
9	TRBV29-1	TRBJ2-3	SVGQTNTQY
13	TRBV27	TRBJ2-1	ASNPVGLAGAWQF
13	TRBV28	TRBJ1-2	ASSGPGGQRARNT
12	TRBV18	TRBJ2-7	ASSPSGGAGEQY
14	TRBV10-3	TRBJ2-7	AISFGLAGGAGEQY
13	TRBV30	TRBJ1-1	AWSVWGRLNTEAF
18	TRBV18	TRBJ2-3	ASSPTALSGGPGSPDTQY
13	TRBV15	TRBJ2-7	ATSRDGYRAYEQY
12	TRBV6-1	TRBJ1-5	ASSEARQVQPQH
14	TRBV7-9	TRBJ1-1	ASSLGETGSDTEAF
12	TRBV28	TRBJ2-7	ASSELDSSYEQY
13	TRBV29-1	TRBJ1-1	SPEGRERWNTEAF
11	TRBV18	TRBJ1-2	ASSPTGVGGYT
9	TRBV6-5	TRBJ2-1	ASSTGSEQF
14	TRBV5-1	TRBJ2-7	ASSLAHRGPSYEQY
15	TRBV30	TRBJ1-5	AWSAPNDLRGNQPQH
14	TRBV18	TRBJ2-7	ASSPRGTSFSYEQY
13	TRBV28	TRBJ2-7	ASSRLGQGGYEQY